This T cell receptor beta chain was observed in a study of spatial heterogeneity in lung cancer. Study in general: Sequencing was performed on follow-up PBMC samples when available, collected at a median of about two years after resection. A consistent excess of beta-chain over alpha-chain sequences was detected.

The CDR3 loop spans 15 amino acids. Germline V gene sequence: CDR1 MGHRA, CDR2 YSYEKL. Trimming pared 1 base from V and 2 bases from J, leaving 12 bases between. This clonotype was detected many times. TCRdb re-called the 5' RACE reads with MiXCR, one entry per CDR3 protein. Of under 150,000 distinct CDR3 sequences in the sample, 12% were seen once. Time point defined: blood at routine non-recurrence follow-up after resection. The study sequenced unsorted whole RNA from tumor, nontumor lung or frozen PBMC. Specimen: PBMCs, collected at follow-up. This clonotype originated in a male donor with early-stage non-small cell lung cancer. The chain carries TRBV4-1 and TRBJ2-7; possibly TRBD2 for D (5 bases). CDR3 DNA: TGCGCCAGCAGCCAAGTGGCGGGTTCTACCTACGAGCAGTACTTC. Translated: CASSQVAGSTYEQYF.